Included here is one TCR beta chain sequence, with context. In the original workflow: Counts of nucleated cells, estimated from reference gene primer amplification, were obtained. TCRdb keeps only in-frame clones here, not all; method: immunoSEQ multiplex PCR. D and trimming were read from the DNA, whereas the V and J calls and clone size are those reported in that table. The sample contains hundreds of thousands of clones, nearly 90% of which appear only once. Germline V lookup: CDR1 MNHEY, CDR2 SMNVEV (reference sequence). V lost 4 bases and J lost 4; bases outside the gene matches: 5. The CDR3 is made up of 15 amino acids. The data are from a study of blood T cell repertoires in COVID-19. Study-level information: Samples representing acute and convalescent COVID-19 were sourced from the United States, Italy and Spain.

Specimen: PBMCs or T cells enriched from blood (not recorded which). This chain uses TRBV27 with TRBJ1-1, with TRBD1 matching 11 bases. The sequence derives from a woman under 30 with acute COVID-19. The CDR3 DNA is TGTGCCAGCAGTTATGGGACAGGGGGGACCACTGAAGCTTTCTTT. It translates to CASSYGTGGTTEAFF.